This record looks at one TCR beta chain sequence and its context. In the study's own analysis: The assay estimated nucleated cells by amplifying reference gene primers. Sequencing used immunoSEQ multiplex PCR; TCRdb keeps in-frame clones, though not all of them. That table gives V, J and clone size, and the DNA gave D and trimming. The sample has a few hundred thousand clones; 85% are singletons. V was pared by 0 bases and J by 7 bases, with 5 bases of the junction left unmatched. Germline CDR1 and CDR2: SEHNR and FQNEAQ (reference sequence). CDR3 length equals 14 residues. These data belong to a study of blood T cell repertoires in COVID-19. Study at large: Sources were T cells, B-cell-depleted T cells, or PBMCs; the material itself was cDNA or gDNA.

The sequenced sample consisted of peripheral blood. The sequence was collected from a woman aged 18 to 35 with acute or convalescent COVID-19. The chain has TRBV7-9 and TRBJ2-7; 8 positions agree with TRBD1. In DNA, the CDR3 is TGTGCCAGCAGCTTAGCGGGACAGGCTCATGAGCAGTACTTC. Its protein product is CASSLAGQAHEQYF.